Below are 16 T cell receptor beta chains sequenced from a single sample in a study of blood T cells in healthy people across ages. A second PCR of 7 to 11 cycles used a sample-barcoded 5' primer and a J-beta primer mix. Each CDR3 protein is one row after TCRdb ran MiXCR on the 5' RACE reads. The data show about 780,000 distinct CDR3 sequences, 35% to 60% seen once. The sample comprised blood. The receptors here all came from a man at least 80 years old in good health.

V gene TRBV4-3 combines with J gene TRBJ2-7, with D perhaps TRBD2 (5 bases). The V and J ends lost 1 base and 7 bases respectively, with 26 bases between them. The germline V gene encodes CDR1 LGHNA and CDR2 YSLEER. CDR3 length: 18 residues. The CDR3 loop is CASSQARALAGTYNEQYF. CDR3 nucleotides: TGCGCCAGCAGCCAAGCCCGGGCTCTGGCGGGTACCTACAATGAGCAGTACTTC.

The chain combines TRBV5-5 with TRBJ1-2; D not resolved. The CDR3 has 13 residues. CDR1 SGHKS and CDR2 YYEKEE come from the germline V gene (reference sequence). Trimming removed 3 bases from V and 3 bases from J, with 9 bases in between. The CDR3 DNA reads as TGTGCCAGCAGCTGCACGGGAGACTATGGCTACACCTTC. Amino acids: CASSCTGDYGYTF.

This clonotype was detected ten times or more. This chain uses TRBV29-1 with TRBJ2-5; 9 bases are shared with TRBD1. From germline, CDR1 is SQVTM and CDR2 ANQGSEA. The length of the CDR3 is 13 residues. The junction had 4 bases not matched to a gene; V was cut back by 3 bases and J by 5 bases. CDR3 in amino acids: CSVEGQGDETQYF. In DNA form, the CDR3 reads TGCAGCGTTGAGGGACAGGGAGACGAGACCCAGTACTTC.

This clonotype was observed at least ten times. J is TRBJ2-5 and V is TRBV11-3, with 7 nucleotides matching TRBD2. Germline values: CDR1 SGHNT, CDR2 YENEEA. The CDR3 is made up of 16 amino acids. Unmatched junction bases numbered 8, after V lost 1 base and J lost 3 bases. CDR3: CASSLGTSEREETQYF. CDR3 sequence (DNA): TGTGCCAGCAGCTTAGGTACTAGCGAGCGGGAAGAGACCCAGTACTTC.

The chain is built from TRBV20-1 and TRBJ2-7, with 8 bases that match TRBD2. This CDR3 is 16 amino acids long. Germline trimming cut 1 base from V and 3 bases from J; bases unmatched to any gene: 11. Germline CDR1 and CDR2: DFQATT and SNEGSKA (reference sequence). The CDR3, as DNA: TGCAGTGCTAGAGCGGCCCCCGGGACTAGTTTCTACGAGCAGTACTTC. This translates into CSARAAPGTSFYEQYF.

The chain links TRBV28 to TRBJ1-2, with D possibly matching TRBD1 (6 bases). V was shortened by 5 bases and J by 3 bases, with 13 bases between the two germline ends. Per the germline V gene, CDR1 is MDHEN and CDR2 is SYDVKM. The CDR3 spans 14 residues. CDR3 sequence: CASSTGTLHYGYTF. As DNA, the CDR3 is TGTGCCAGCAGTACCGGGACACTTCACTATGGCTACACCTTC.

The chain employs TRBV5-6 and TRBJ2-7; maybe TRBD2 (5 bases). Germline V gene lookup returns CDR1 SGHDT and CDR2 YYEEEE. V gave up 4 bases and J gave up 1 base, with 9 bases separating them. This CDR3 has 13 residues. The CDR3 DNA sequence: TGTGCCAGCAGCCGGACTCCTTCCTACGAGCAGTACTTC. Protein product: CASSRTPSYEQYF.

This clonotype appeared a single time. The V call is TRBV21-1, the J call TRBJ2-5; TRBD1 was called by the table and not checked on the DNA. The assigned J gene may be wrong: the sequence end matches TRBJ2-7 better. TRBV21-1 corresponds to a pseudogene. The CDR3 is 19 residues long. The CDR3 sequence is CASSKEGCRDSLFPYEQYF. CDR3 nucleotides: TGTGCCAGCAGCAAAGAGGGATGTAGGGACAGCCTGTTTCCCTACGAGCAGTACTTC.

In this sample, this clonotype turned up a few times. The CDR3 loop is CASSHRDRGPKQYF. CDR3 DNA sequence: TGTGCCAGCAGTCACCGGGACAGGGGGCCCAAGCAGTACTTC. The chain couples TRBV6-5 to TRBJ2-7, with 12 positions matching TRBD1. Germline CDR1 and CDR2: MNHEY and SVGAGI. V lost 5 bases, J lost 8 bases, and 7 bases stayed unmatched. The CDR3 sequence is 14 residues long.

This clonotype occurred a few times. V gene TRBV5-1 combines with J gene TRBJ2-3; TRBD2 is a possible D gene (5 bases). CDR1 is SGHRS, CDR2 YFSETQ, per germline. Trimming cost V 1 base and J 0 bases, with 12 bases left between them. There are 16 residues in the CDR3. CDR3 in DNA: TGCGCCAGCAGCTTGTCTGGGAGATCTAGCACAGATACGCAGTATTTT. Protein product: CASSLSGRSSTDTQYF.

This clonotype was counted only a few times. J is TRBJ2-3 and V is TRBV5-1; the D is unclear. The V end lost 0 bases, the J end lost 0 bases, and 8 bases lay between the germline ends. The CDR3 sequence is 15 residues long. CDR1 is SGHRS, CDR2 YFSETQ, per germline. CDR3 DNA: TGCGCCAGCAGCTTGGACCCCTCTAGCACAGATACGCAGTATTTT. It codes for CASSLDPSSTDTQYF.

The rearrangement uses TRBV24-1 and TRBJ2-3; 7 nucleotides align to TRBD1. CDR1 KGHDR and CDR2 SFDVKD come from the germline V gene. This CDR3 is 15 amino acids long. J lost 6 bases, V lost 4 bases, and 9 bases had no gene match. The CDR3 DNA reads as TGTGCCACCAGTGAGGGGACAGCTAGGCGGGATACGCAGTATTTT. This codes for CATSEGTARRDTQYF.

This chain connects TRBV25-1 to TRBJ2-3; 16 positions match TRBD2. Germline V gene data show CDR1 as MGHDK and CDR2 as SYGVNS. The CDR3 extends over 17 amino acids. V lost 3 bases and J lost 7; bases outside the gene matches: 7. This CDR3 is CASSDGGLAGGRNTQYF. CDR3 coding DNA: TGTGCCAGCAGTGATGGGGGACTAGCGGGAGGGCGAAATACGCAGTATTTT.

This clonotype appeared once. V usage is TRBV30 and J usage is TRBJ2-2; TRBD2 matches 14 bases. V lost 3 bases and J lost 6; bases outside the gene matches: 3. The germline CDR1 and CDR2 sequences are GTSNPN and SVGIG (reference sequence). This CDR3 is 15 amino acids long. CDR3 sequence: CAWSRTSGRSGELFF. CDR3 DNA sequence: TGTGCCTGGAGCAGGACTAGCGGGAGGTCCGGGGAGCTGTTTTTT.

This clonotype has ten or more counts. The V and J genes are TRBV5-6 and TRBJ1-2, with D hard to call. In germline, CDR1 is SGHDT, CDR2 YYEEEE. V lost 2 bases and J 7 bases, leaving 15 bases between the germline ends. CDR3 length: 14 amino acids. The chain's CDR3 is CASSFGQTYFGYTF. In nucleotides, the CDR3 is TGTGCCAGCAGCTTTGGGCAGACCTATTTTGGCTACACCTTC.

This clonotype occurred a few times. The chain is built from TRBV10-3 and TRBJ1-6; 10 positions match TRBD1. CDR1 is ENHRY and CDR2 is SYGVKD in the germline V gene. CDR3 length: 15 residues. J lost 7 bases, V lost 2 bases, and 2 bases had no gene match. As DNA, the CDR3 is TGTGCCATCAGTGAGAGGGGACAGGGGAATTCACCCCTCCACTTT. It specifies CAISERGQGNSPLHF.